This T cell receptor (beta chain) was found in a study of human T cells and chemical hapten exposure. TCRdb re-called the RACE reads with MiXCR, one entry per CDR3 protein. The sample has about 40,000 distinct CDR3 sequences, less than 3.5% seen once; the top ten hold roughly 7.3%. This clonotype came up many times. Its target is unknown. With 4 bases removed from V and 5 bases from J, the gap between germline ends came to 9 bases. Germline V gene data show CDR1 as SGHAT and CDR2 as FQNNGV. The CDR3 has 13 residues. General observations from the study: With patch test score, the counts of PT1 expanded TCRs showed a positive correlation.

Indicated time point: patch test 2, 6 weeks after DPC sensitization. Stated treatment: therapeutic diphenylcyclopropenone sensitization with weekly scalp DPC. The genes are TRBV11-2 and TRBJ1-5; no clear D. The sequenced sample was whole blood, obtained in connection with sensitization to the hapten diphenylcyclopropenone (DPC). The TCR comes from a man between 40 and 49 years old with alopecia areata. Some clones in this sample may be carry-over from other donors' samples. The CDR3 nucleotides are TGTGCCAGCAGCTCGACAACGGATCAGCCCCAGCATTTT. Translated, it gives CASSSTTDQPQHF.